Listed here are 23 T cell receptor beta chains from one sample, sequenced in a study of Graves' ophthalmopathy and Graves' hyperthyroidism. The authors amplified TCR beta CDR3 regions from RNA transcripts. First-round RT-PCR relied on HTBI primers, and a second-round multiplex PCR came next. TCRdb reprocessed the multiplex PCR reads with MiXCR, giving one entry per CDR3 protein. The sample yields almost 400,000 distinct CDR3 sequences, 15% to 20% seen once. Material for sequencing was peripheral blood. Receptors originate from a woman aged 18-30 years with Graves' ophthalmopathy.

This clonotype has ten or more counts. The chain couples TRBV12-3 or TRBV12-4 to TRBJ1-5; D is undetermined. The CDR3 is made up of 15 amino acids. V was shortened by 4 bases and J by 0 bases, with 10 bases between the two germline ends. For the CDR3, the DNA is TGTGCCAGCAGTTCCACACCTCATAGCAATCAGCCCCAGCATTTT. Translation: CASSSTPHSNQPQHF.

Notes on this clonotype: A read error may be the cause here, since a much bigger clone is one base away. The chain links TRBV19 to TRBJ1-2; D uncertain. CDR3 length equals 12 residues. The germline V and J ends were trimmed by 7 bases and 5 bases, with 11 bases remaining between them. CDR1 is LNHDA, CDR2 SQIVND, per germline (reference sequence). The CDR3 reads CASMEDRYGYTF. The DNA of the CDR3 is TGTGCCAGTATGGAGGATCGGTATGGCTACACCTTC. Together with reference TRBV19 and TRBJ1-2, the CDR3 gives the full variable domain: DGGITQSPKYLFRKEGQNVTLSCEQNLNHDAMYWYRQDPGQGLRLIYYSQIVNDFQKGDIAEGYSVSREKKESFPLTVTSAQKNPTAFYLCASMEDRYGYTFGSGTRLTVV.

There are a few counts of this clonotype. The chain has TRBV6-1 and TRBJ1-2; no clear D. The CDR3 extends over 14 amino acids. V was shortened by 5 bases and J by 4 bases, with 14 bases between the two germline ends. Germline CDR1 and CDR2: MNHNS and SASEGT. DNA for the CDR3: TGTGCCAGCAGTCGCGACCGGACGGTCTATGGCTACACCTTC. Its translation is CASSRDRTVYGYTF.

This rearrangement joins TRBV14 to TRBJ1-2; perhaps TRBD1 as D (5 bases). The V end was cut by 4 bases, the J end by 4 bases, with 10 bases between. CDR3 size: 13 residues. Germline CDR1 is SGHDN and CDR2 is FVKESK. CDR3 protein: CASSPTVPYGYTF. CDR3 sequence (DNA): TGTGCCAGCAGCCCGACAGTACCCTATGGCTACACCTTC. Full variable domain (outside the CDR3, taken from reference TRBV14 and TRBJ1-2): EAGVTQFPSHSVIEKGQTVTLRCDPISGHDNLYWYRRVMGKEIKFLLHFVKESKQDESGMPNNRFLAERTGGTYSTLKVQPAELEDSGVYFCASSPTVPYGYTFGSGTRLTVV.

This clonotype was recorded many times. The rearrangement joins TRBV5-1 to TRBJ1-5; 10 bases are a match to TRBD1. Trimming at V came to 3 bases and at J to 1 base, leaving 16 bases not matched to a gene. Germline V CDR1 and CDR2: SGHRS, YFSETQ. This CDR3 contains 20 residues. CDR3 sequence (DNA): TGCGCCAGCAGCTCGATAGCCGGGACAGGGGCCTCCTGGAGCAATCAGCCCCAGCATTTT. As protein: CASSSIAGTGASWSNQPQHF.

The chain carries TRBV6-1 and TRBJ2-5; maybe TRBD2 (5 bases). This CDR3 is built from 12 residues. V lost 4 bases and J 5 bases, leaving 8 bases between the germline ends. Germline V gene sequence: CDR1 MNHNS, CDR2 SASEGT. This CDR3 is CASSARRETQYF. CDR3 sequence (DNA): TGTGCCAGCAGTGCTAGGAGGGAGACCCAGTACTTC.

There are many counts of this clonotype. The V and J genes are TRBV7-2 and TRBJ1-1, with D possibly being TRBD1 (6 bases). V lost 3 bases and J lost 1, with 12 bases in between. This CDR3 is 15 amino acids long. CDR1 SGHTA and CDR2 FQGNSA come from the germline V gene. The CDR3 nucleotides are TGTGCCAGCAGCTTTGCCGGGACAAAGAACACTGAAGCTTTCTTT. Its translation is CASSFAGTKNTEAFF.

V and J are TRBV29-1 and TRBJ2-5; D tentatively reads TRBD1 or TRBD2 (6 bases each). Looked up from germline, CDR1 is SQVTM and CDR2 is ANQGSEA. The CDR3 is made up of 12 amino acids. CDR3 nucleotide sequence: TGCGTTGTTGGGGGGCGATTAGAGACCCAGTACTTC. Translation gives CVVGGRLETQYF.

This clonotype was observed at least ten times. The CDR3 reads CSAGGEQETQYF. CDR3 nucleotide sequence: TGCAGTGCCGGGGGGGAACAAGAGACCCAGTACTTC. This rearrangement joins TRBV20-1 to TRBJ2-5, with 8 bases lining up with TRBD2. The CDR3 contains 12 residues. The V and J ends lost 6 bases and 2 bases, in that order; junction bases with no gene match: 2. CDR1 DFQATT and CDR2 SNEGSKA come from the germline V gene (reference sequence).

This clonotype appeared many times. The gene calls are TRBV11-1 and TRBJ2-3, with TRBD1 matching over 7 bases. The germline gives CDR1 SGHAT, CDR2 FQDESV (reference sequence). Trimming at V came to 5 bases and at J to 0 bases, leaving 8 bases not matched to a gene. The CDR3 contains 16 residues. The CDR3: CASSGRQGRSTDTQYF. CDR3 in DNA: TGTGCCAGCAGCGGTCGACAGGGAAGAAGCACAGATACGCAGTATTTT.

This clonotype was detected many times. In DNA form, the CDR3 reads TGTGCCAGCAGTTTATATCCTAGCGGGAGTAGGGCGGAGACCCAGTACTTC. It yields the protein CASSLYPSGSRAETQYF. This chain uses TRBV28 with TRBJ2-5; TRBD2 aligns across 10 bases. Germline-derived CDR1 and CDR2 are MDHEN and SYDVKM. The CDR3 is made up of 17 amino acids. Trimming took 1 base from V and 5 from J; bases not matched to a gene: 10. Complete variable domain (other parts from reference TRBV28 and TRBJ2-5): DVKVTQSSRYLVKRTGEKVFLECVQDMDHENMFWYRQDPGLGLRLIYFSYDVKMKEKGDIPEGYSVSREKKERFSLILESASTNQTSMYLCASSLYPSGSRAETQYFGPGTRLLVL.

There are many counts of this clonotype. The rearrangement links TRBV7-2 to TRBJ2-7; 8 bases map to TRBD1. The V gene end was trimmed by 1 base and the J gene end by 6 bases; junction bases not matched to a gene: 8. There are 15 residues in the CDR3. The germline CDR1 and CDR2 sequences are SGHTA and FQGNSA. In DNA form, the CDR3 reads TGTGCCAGCAGCTTAGGGGGCGCAGGGGGCTTCGAGCAGTACTTC. Translated: CASSLGGAGGFEQYF.

This chain joins TRBV29-1 and TRBJ2-5; no clear D gene. V lost 4 bases and J 2 bases, leaving 14 bases between the germline ends. Germline V gene sequence: CDR1 SQVTM, CDR2 ANQGSEA. This CDR3 is built from 14 residues. The chain's CDR3 is CSVASEVFQETQYF. CDR3 sequence (DNA): TGCAGCGTTGCCAGCGAGGTCTTTCAAGAGACCCAGTACTTC.

At least ten counts were recorded for this clonotype. This chain links TRBV12-3 or TRBV12-4 with TRBJ2-5; 9 nucleotides align to TRBD2. The CDR3 contains 17 residues. Losses at the gene ends were 4 bases for V and 0 bases for J; bases not matched to a gene: 9. The CDR3 spells CASSSGTSIRYQETQYF. DNA for the CDR3: TGTGCCAGCAGTTCCGGGACTAGCATCAGGTACCAAGAGACCCAGTACTTC.

This clonotype was seen at least ten times. The chain recombines TRBV19 with TRBJ2-3; D is possibly TRBD1 (6 bases). Germline V CDR1 and CDR2: LNHDA, SQIVND (reference sequence). V shed 4 bases and J shed 4 bases, with 15 bases lying between them. The CDR3 runs to 15 residues. The CDR3 is CASSKPSGAADTQYF. DNA of the CDR3: TGTGCCAGTAGTAAACCTTCAGGGGCCGCAGATACGCAGTATTTT.

The table lists this clonotype with a few counts. The chain recombines TRBV4-2 with TRBJ2-5; tentatively, D is TRBD1 or TRBD2 (5 bases each). There are 13 residues in the CDR3. Germline CDR1 reads LGHNA; CDR2 reads YNFKEQ. The V gene lost 1 base and the J gene lost 5 bases, with 8 bases spanning the gap. The CDR3 sequence: CASSQGGSETQYF. CDR3 DNA: TGTGCCAGCAGCCAAGGGGGGTCGGAGACCCAGTACTTC.

This clonotype occurred many times. The genes are TRBV7-2 and TRBJ1-2; no definite D call. The V gene's germline CDR1 is SGHTA and CDR2 FQGNSA. CDR3 length: 15 amino acids. Deletions cut 6 bases from V and 4 bases from J, with 18 bases between. The CDR3 protein is CASRLGSQGGYGYTF. The CDR3 DNA sequence: TGTGCCAGCAGGTTGGGATCGCAAGGAGGCTATGGCTACACCTTC.

This chain joins TRBV28 and TRBJ1-1, with a weak D call TRBD1 (5 bases). Between the trimmed V and J ends, which lost 8 bases and 5 bases, there was a span of 12 bases. Germline lookup yields CDR1 MDHEN and CDR2 SYDVKM. CDR3 length: 12 amino acids. CDR3 region: CASRGGWTEAFF. The CDR3, as DNA: TGTGCCAGCCGGGGGGGGTGGACTGAAGCTTTCTTT.

The rearrangement joins TRBV12-3 or TRBV12-4 to TRBJ2-2, with D unresolved. The CDR3 extends over 12 amino acids. V lost 7 bases and J 3 bases, leaving 6 bases between the germline ends. Here the CDR3 reads CASTYYTGELFF. The CDR3 nucleotides are TGTGCCAGCACCTATTACACCGGGGAGCTGTTTTTT.

The gene calls are TRBV10-3 and TRBJ1-6; 8 bases are shared with TRBD1. The J segment lost 4 bases and the V segment lost 2 bases, leaving 7 bases of the junction unmatched. CDR1 is ENHRY and CDR2 is SYGVKD in the germline V gene. The length of the CDR3 is 17 residues. In DNA form, the CDR3 reads TGTGCCATCAGTGAGGGGTCGGGACAGGCGTATAATTCACCCCTCCACTTT. The encoded protein is CAISEGSGQAYNSPLHF.

In this sample, this clonotype turned up many times. The rearrangement links TRBV30 to TRBJ2-5; 8 bases map to TRBD1. This CDR3 spans 11 amino acids. V lost 4 bases, J lost 6 bases, and 1 base stayed unmatched. Germline values: CDR1 GTSNPN, CDR2 SVGIG (reference sequence). The CDR3 coding sequence is TGTGCCTGGACAGGGGGCAAGACCCAGTACTTC. Translation gives CAWTGGKTQYF.

This clonotype was seen more than once but under ten times. CDR3 bases: TGTGCCAGCAGCCCAAGTCCCGGGACAGGGTATGGCTACACCTTC. Residues: CASSPSPGTGYGYTF. The chain is built from TRBV7-2 and TRBJ1-2, with 9 bases matching TRBD1. This CDR3 has 15 residues. Germline V gene sequence: CDR1 SGHTA, CDR2 FQGNSA. J was trimmed by 5 bases and V by 5 bases; bases with no gene match: 9. The whole variable domain, remainder taken from reference TRBV7-2 and TRBJ1-2, is GAGVSQSPSNKVTEKGKDVELRCDPISGHTALYWYRQSLGQGLEFLIYFQGNSAPDKSGLPSDRFSAERTGGSVSTLTIQRTQQEDSAVYLCASSPSPGTGYGYTFGSGTRLTVV.

Many counts were recorded for this clonotype. The chain employs TRBV10-1 and TRBJ2-7; the D is unclear. This CDR3 has 12 amino acids. Germline-derived CDR1 and CDR2 are WNHNN and SYGVQD (reference sequence). Deletions cut 5 bases from V and 3 bases from J, with 8 bases between. The CDR3 sequence is CASSYDGYEQYF. The CDR3 DNA reads TGCGCCAGCAGTTACGACGGCTACGAGCAGTACTTC.